The following is a T cell receptor (beta chain) sequence with its context. Its antigen is still unknown. The data stem from a study of CD4 T cells in relation to SARS-CoV-2 and coronaviruses. Whole-study context: After nine to eleven days of antigen culture, PBMC TCR beta CDR3s were sequenced.

The table came from immunoSEQ multiplex PCR; TCRdb's copy has only in-frame clones and leaves some out. The sample yields some 40,000 clones, about 86% seen once. This CDR3 has 16 amino acids. CDR1 is SGHRS and CDR2 is YFSETQ in the germline V gene. The junction had 5 bases not matched to a gene; V was cut back by 2 bases and J by 0 bases. Naive and memory CD4+ T cells were separated from cryopreserved PBMCs. Study-wide findings and caveats: Crossreactivity was assessed only for spike protein, not other viral proteins. SARS-CoV-2-driven expansion was significantly weaker in crossreactive than monoreactive clones.

V gene TRBV5-1 combines with J gene TRBJ2-3; TRBD2 matches at 8 bases. The sequenced sample consisted of naive CD4+ T cells from PBMCs, cultured in vitro. Subset described: naive CD4+ T cells isolated by negative enrichment. The source of this sequence is an adult with COVID-19. CDR3 amino acids: CASSFASGRSTDTQYF. The DNA for the CDR3 is TGCGCCAGCAGCTTTGCTAGCGGGCGGAGCACAGATACGCAGTATTTT.